This entry lists 2 T cell receptor beta chains sequenced from one sample in a study of blood T cells in healthy people across ages. It was with a sample-barcoded 5' primer and a J-beta primer mix that a second PCR of about 6 to 11 cycles was run. TCRdb used MiXCR to reprocess the 5' RACE reads, holding one entry per CDR3 protein. The data contain 980,000 or so distinct CDR3 sequences, 45% to 50% of them seen just once; the ten biggest clones take up over 10%. What was sequenced was blood. The receptors stem from a man between 25 and 39 years old in good health.

This clonotype has only a few counts. The chain links TRBV20-1 to TRBJ2-1; either TRBD1 or TRBD2 may fit D (5 bases each). The germline gives CDR1 DFQATT, CDR2 SNEGSKA (reference sequence). The CDR3 has 13 amino acids. Trimming pared 3 bases from V and 12 bases from J, leaving 18 bases between. Here the CDR3 DNA reads TGCAGTGCTAGTAGTACAGGCGGGCTTGCGCAGTTCTTC. Translating gives CSASSTGGLAQFF.

The V gene is TRBV20-1, the J gene TRBJ1-5, with a possible D match to TRBD1 (5 bases). CDR1 is DFQATT and CDR2 is SNEGSKA in the germline V gene (reference sequence). The V gene lost 2 bases and the J gene lost 8 bases, with 13 bases spanning the gap. This CDR3 is 13 amino acids long. CDR3 amino acids: CSARKGIMEPQHF. The CDR3 DNA reads as TGCAGTGCTAGAAAGGGGATTATGGAGCCCCAGCATTTT.